This TCR beta chain comes out of a study of T-cell memory formation after mild COVID-19. The overall study: Clusters of TCRs were largely donor specific. Study-level findings and limits: A subset of responding clones appeared in pre-infection memory, suggesting cross-reactive memory joined.

5'RACE with constant-segment primers built TCRalpha and TCRbeta cDNA libraries with UMIs. TCRdb used MiXCR to reprocess the 5' RACE reads, holding one entry per CDR3 protein. The sample includes more than 100,000 distinct CDR3 sequences, about a sixth of them seen just once. The CDR3 is 14 residues long. Trimming removed 4 bases from V and 8 bases from J, with 16 bases in between. Per the germline V gene, CDR1 is SGHRS and CDR2 is YFSETQ. Details on this clonotype: Its antigen is not identified.

The gene calls are TRBV5-1 and TRBJ2-4; the D call may be TRBD1 or TRBD2 (5 bases each). The source is a man between 18 and 29 years old who had mild COVID-19 (a few samples of this study predate the infection). Cell type and time point are not known. What was sequenced was PBMCs or a T cell subset sorted from them (not recorded which). CDR3 in DNA: TGCGCCAGCAGCCCCGGGACCTCGGAGGACATTCAGTACTTC. Residues: CASSPGTSEDIQYF.